The 20 T cell receptor beta chains given below trace back to one sample, sequenced in a study of shared clonotypes between healthy human individuals. Sequencing was performed with immunoSEQ multiplex PCR; in TCRdb, only in-frame clones are kept and a portion is missing. Of roughly 2 million clones listed, about 95% were seen once; the top ten hold more than 0.95%. Naive CD8 cells lacked CD45RO and underwent positive selection for CCR7, leaving out terminally differentiated effector memory CD45RA+ cells. Material for sequencing was naive CD8+ T cells sorted from blood. These receptors came from a man aged 18 to 30 in good health.

This chain uses TRBV11-2 with TRBJ1-1; D call uncertain. Looked up from germline, CDR1 is SGHAT and CDR2 is FQNNGV. The V end was cut by 4 bases, the J end by 2 bases, with 14 bases between. The CDR3 spans 15 residues. The CDR3 reads CASSSGRTGNTEAFF. CDR3 DNA: TGTGCCAGCAGCTCCGGACGGACGGGAAACACTGAAGCTTTCTTT.

The V gene is TRBV5-6, the J gene TRBJ1-1, with D unresolved. CDR1 is SGHDT, CDR2 YYEEEE, per germline. The CDR3 loop spans 15 amino acids. Trimming pared 5 bases from V and 7 bases from J, leaving 21 bases between. As DNA, the CDR3 is TGTGCCAGCAGTTCGGAACAATCTTTCTTGGATGAAGCTTTCTTT. Protein: CASSSEQSFLDEAFF.

V gene TRBV6-5 combines with J gene TRBJ2-7, with 10 bases identical to TRBD1. The germline V gene has CDR1 MNHEY and CDR2 SVGAGI. The CDR3 loop spans 15 amino acids. J was trimmed by 6 bases and V by 4 bases; bases with no gene match: 9. The DNA of the CDR3 is TGTGCCAGCAGTTGGGGACAGGGGAAACATGGCGAGCAGTACTTC. It specifies CASSWGQGKHGEQYF.

This sequence joins TRBV15 and TRBJ1-2, with no clear D. This CDR3 comprises 13 residues. The V end was cut by 1 base, the J end by 1 base, with 4 bases between. CDR1 is LNHNV and CDR2 is YYDKDF in the germline V gene (reference sequence). CDR3 in amino acids: CATSRARNYGYTF. CDR3 coding DNA: TGTGCCACCAGCAGAGCCCGTAACTATGGCTACACCTTC.

The V gene is TRBV18, the J gene TRBJ2-1, with 12 bases matching TRBD2. Germline CDR1 and CDR2: KGHSH and LQKENI. Losses at the gene ends were 1 base for V and 6 bases for J; bases not matched to a gene: 4. CDR3 size: 16 residues. The CDR3 bases are TGTGCCAGCTCACCACGACTAGCGGGGGCGTTCAATGAGCAGTTCTTC. It specifies CASSPRLAGAFNEQFF.

The gene calls are TRBV11-2 and TRBJ1-2, with D possibly matching TRBD1 (5 bases). CDR3 length: 15 residues. Germline V lookup: CDR1 SGHAT, CDR2 FQNNGV. V lost 5 bases and J 4 bases, leaving 17 bases between the germline ends. The CDR3 DNA reads as TGTGCCAGCAGCATGGGGACGTATCTTCTCTATGGCTACACCTTC. Translated: CASSMGTYLLYGYTF.

The chain employs TRBV2 and TRBJ2-7, with 9 nucleotides matching TRBD1. The J segment lost 2 bases and the V segment lost 1 base, leaving 3 bases of the junction unmatched. Germline-derived CDR1 and CDR2 are SNHLY and FYNNEI. The CDR3 loop spans 15 amino acids. The CDR3 DNA sequence: TGTGCCAGCAGTGAAGGACAGGGGGTAACCTACGAGCAGTACTTC. Residues: CASSEGQGVTYEQYF.

The chain couples TRBV4-1 to TRBJ1-1; possible D gene TRBD1, 5 bases. Per the germline V gene, CDR1 is MGHRA and CDR2 is YSYEKL. The CDR3 runs 21 residues. The V gene lost 4 bases and the J gene lost 0 bases, with 30 bases spanning the gap. The CDR3 nucleotides are TGCGCCAGCAGCCCAGAAAGAGCCCAGAGAGTGTCGGGGGGTATGAACACTGAAGCTTTCTTT. This sequence encodes CASSPERAQRVSGGMNTEAFF.

This chain joins TRBV6-5 and TRBJ2-1; 7 nucleotides line up with TRBD1. V lost 4 bases and J lost 7; bases outside the gene matches: 10. The CDR3 is 15 residues long. Germline V lookup: CDR1 MNHEY, CDR2 SVGAGI. CDR3 amino acids: CASSWFPTGMNEQFF. Written as DNA, the CDR3 is TGTGCCAGCAGTTGGTTCCCGACAGGGATGAATGAGCAGTTCTTC.

The CDR3 DNA follows: TGTGCCAGCAGCTTGTCATTAGGGGGAGATACGCAGTATTTT. It codes for CASSLSLGGDTQYF. J is TRBJ2-3 and V is TRBV5-4; D is possibly TRBD1 (6 bases). Trimming left V 1 base short and J 5 bases short, with 11 bases between. Germline V gene lookup returns CDR1 SGHNT and CDR2 YYREEE (reference sequence). CDR3 length equals 14 residues.

This clone was found once. The rearrangement uses TRBV4-1 and TRBJ2-2; D possibly corresponds to TRBD1 (5 bases). Between the trimmed V and J ends, which lost 0 bases and 3 bases, there was a span of 11 bases. The CDR3 covers 16 residues. Germline loops: CDR1 MGHRA, CDR2 YSYEKL. CDR3 residues: CASSQEGLGDTGELFF. CDR3 DNA: TGCGCCAGCAGCCAAGAGGGGCTAGGGGACACCGGGGAGCTGTTTTTT.

This chain uses TRBV27 with TRBJ2-7, with 7 bases aligning to TRBD1. The CDR3 sequence is 12 residues long. V shed 7 bases and J 1 base; nucleotides not matched to a gene: 1. The germline CDR1 and CDR2 sequences are MNHEY and SMNVEV (reference sequence). CDR3 nucleotide sequence: TGTGCCAGCAAGGGGGCGTCCTACGAGCAGTACTTC. This sequence encodes CASKGASYEQYF.

V gene TRBV10-3 combines with J gene TRBJ2-3, with D perhaps assigned TRBD1 or TRBD2 (5 bases each). CDR1 is ENHRY, CDR2 SYGVKD, per germline. The CDR3 length is 14 residues. Trimming cost V 3 bases and J 5 bases, with 12 bases left between them. As DNA, the CDR3 is TGTGCCATCAGTGATGACCGGGGCAAAGATACGCAGTATTTT. Translation gives CAISDDRGKDTQYF.

This rearrangement joins TRBV19 to TRBJ1-1, with D possibly being TRBD1 (5 bases). V lost 9 bases and J lost 6, with 20 bases in between. Per the germline V gene, CDR1 is LNHDA and CDR2 is SQIVND (reference sequence). There are 14 residues in the CDR3. The CDR3 sequence: CASGVRGVEAEAFF. CDR3 DNA sequence: TGTGCCAGCGGTGTTCGGGGGGTGGAGGCTGAAGCTTTCTTT.

This rearrangement joins TRBV27 to TRBJ1-5; 8 nucleotides line up with TRBD1. Trimming removed 3 bases from V and 5 bases from J; junction bases left unmatched: 6. The CDR3 spans 15 residues. Germline CDR1 reads MNHEY; CDR2 reads SMNVEV (reference sequence). CDR3 residues: CASSFRTGRDQPQHF. CDR3 nucleotides: TGTGCCAGCAGTTTTCGGACAGGGAGGGATCAGCCCCAGCATTTT.

As for this clone: A read error may account for a junction end that differs from germline. This rearrangement joins TRBV5-6 to TRBJ2-7, with D possibly TRBD1 on 6 matching bases. Germline loops: CDR1 SGHDT, CDR2 YYEEEE. The CDR3 totals 12 residues. The CDR3 coding sequence is TGTGCCAGCAGTGGCGGACAGATTCTGTTTTCCTTC. This sequence encodes CASSGGQILFSF.

The chain is built from TRBV7-6 and TRBJ2-5; D remains ambiguous. Germline-derived CDR1 and CDR2 are SGHVS and FNYEAQ. This CDR3 has 15 amino acids. Trimming cost V 6 bases and J 2 bases, with 16 bases left between them. The CDR3 DNA reads TGTGCCAGCAGTCTTGACGGCAACTCACAAGAGACCCAGTACTTC. Protein: CASSLDGNSQETQYF. The full variable domain, completed using reference TRBV7-6 and TRBJ2-5, is GAGVSQSPRYKVTKRGQDVALRCDPISGHVSLYWYRQALGQGPEFLTYFNYEAQQDKSGLPNDRFSAERPEGSISTLTIQRTEQRDSAMYRCASSLDGNSQETQYFGPGTRLLVL.

V and J are TRBV13 and TRBJ1-1; D is undetermined. The CDR3 is made up of 14 amino acids. Germline CDR1 and CDR2: PRHDT and FYEKMQ (reference sequence). V was shortened by 1 base and J by 5 bases, with 11 bases between the two germline ends. CDR3 nucleotides: TGTGCCAGCAGCTTAGATGAAGGGCGGACTGAAGCTTTCTTT. The encoded protein is CASSLDEGRTEAFF.

The sample holds one count of this clone. For the CDR3, the DNA is TGTGCCAGCAGTCCAGGACAGGGGCAAATGGACGAGCAGTACTTC. Its protein product is CASSPGQGQMDEQYF. This chain connects TRBV2 to TRBJ2-7; TRBD1 agrees at 9 bases. This CDR3 is 15 amino acids long. The ends lost 5 bases at V and 5 bases at J; junction bases unmatched: 10. Looked up from germline, CDR1 is SNHLY and CDR2 is FYNNEI. Full variable domain (remainder filled in from reference TRBV2 and TRBJ2-7): EPEVTQTPSHQVTQMGQEVILRCVPISNHLYFYWYRQILGQKVEFLVSFYNNEISEKSEIFDDQFSVERPDGSNFTLKIRSTKLEDSAMYFCASSPGQGQMDEQYFGPGTRLTVT.

The chain carries TRBV7-3 and TRBJ1-1; a possible D gene is TRBD1 (5 bases). The germline V gene has CDR1 SGHTA and CDR2 FQGTGA. The CDR3 is 15 residues long. V lost 0 bases and J 2 bases, leaving 10 bases between the germline ends. The CDR3 loop is CASSLTGQGNTEAFF. The CDR3 DNA reads TGTGCCAGCAGCTTAACGGGGCAGGGTAACACTGAAGCTTTCTTT. Together with reference TRBV7-3 and TRBJ1-1, the CDR3 gives the full variable domain: GAGVSQTPSNKVTEKGKYVELRCDPISGHTALYWYRQSLGQGPEFLIYFQGTGAADDSGLPNDRFFAVRPEGSVSTLKIQRTERGDSAVYLCASSLTGQGNTEAFFGQGTRLTVV.